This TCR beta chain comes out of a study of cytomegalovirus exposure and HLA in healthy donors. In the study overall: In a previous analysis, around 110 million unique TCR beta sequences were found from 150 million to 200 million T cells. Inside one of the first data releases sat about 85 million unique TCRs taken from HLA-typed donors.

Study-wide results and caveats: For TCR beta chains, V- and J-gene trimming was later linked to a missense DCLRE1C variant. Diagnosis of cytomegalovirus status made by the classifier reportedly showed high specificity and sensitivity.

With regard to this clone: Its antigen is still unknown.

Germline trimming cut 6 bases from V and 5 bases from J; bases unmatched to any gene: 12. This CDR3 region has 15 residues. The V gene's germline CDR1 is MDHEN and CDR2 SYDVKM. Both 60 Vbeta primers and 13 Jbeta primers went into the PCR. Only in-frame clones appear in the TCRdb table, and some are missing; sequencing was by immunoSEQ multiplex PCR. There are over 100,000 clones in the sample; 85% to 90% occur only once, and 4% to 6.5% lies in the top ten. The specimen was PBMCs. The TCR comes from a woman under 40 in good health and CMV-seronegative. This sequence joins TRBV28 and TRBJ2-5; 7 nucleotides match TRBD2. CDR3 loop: CASRGSGIGRETQYF. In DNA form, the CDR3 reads TGTGCCAGCAGGGGAAGCGGGATAGGAAGGGAGACCCAGTACTTC.